These T cell receptor beta chains were read from a single sample in a study of early T cells in non-severe SARS-CoV-2 infection. TCRdb used MiXCR to reprocess the 5' RACE reads, holding one entry per CDR3 protein. The table includes roughly 80,000 distinct CDR3 sequences, around a tenth detected once. Sequenced: whole blood. The source of these receptors is an adult who was a healthcare worker with PCR-confirmed SARS-CoV-2 infection or an uninfected control (not recorded which). The conserved cysteine and the conserved F or W are not part of the CDR3 here. The order of the fields is J gene, V gene, CDR3 protein.

TRBJ2-1 | TRBV7-6 | ASSLFTTSGRYNEQF
TRBJ2-5 | TRBV7-8 | ASSRPWTGPSQETQY
TRBJ2-1 | TRBV9 | ASSPTGGLNEQF
TRBJ2-5 | TRBV21-1 | ASPNGGRGRQETQY
TRBJ2-7 | TRBV20-1 | SARDVQRGYEQY
TRBJ2-7 | TRBV30 | AWSPSSYEQY
TRBJ1-2 | TRBV28 | ASGGGRTYGYT
TRBJ1-5 | TRBV20-1 | SARDLSGSGAQPQH
TRBJ1-4 | TRBV11-2 | ASSPNRAGSEKLF
TRBJ2-3 | TRBV5-6 | ASTEGDADTQY
TRBJ2-2 | TRBV6-6 | ASTQGARAGELF
TRBJ1-2 | TRBV3-1 | ASSPQGAGGYT
TRBJ2-7 | TRBV7-2 | ASSLGPGSYEQY
TRBJ2-5 | TRBV19 | ASKRTYQETQY
TRBJ2-7 | TRBV6-1 | ASSLGNYPYEQY
TRBJ2-6 | TRBV7-9 | ASEGLSGANVLT
TRBJ2-7 | TRBV20-1 | SARGLAENYEQY
TRBJ2-7 | TRBV12-3/TRBV12-4 | ASQPGQGTSGEQY
TRBJ1-1 | TRBV18 | ASSPPFSGAAF
TRBJ2-5 | TRBV18 | ASSPSTNSQETQY
TRBJ2-7 | TRBV28 | ASSSYLQSSYEQY
TRBJ2-1 | TRBV7-2 | ASSYGLAGGRDEF
TRBJ2-2 | TRBV11-2 | ASSALGAGELF
TRBJ1-2 | TRBV28 | ASSTGSGYT
TRBJ1-5 | TRBV6-1 | ASSEWTGDYQPQH
TRBJ2-7 | TRBV20-1 | SASGEGAVLYEQY
TRBJ2-7 | TRBV12-3/TRBV12-4 | ASSSGPPPGGEQY
TRBJ2-2 | TRBV7-8 | ASTPNGRLGTGELF
TRBJ2-7 | TRBV7-8 | ASTLVGWGYEQY
TRBJ2-3 | TRBV3-1 | ASSQGTSAL
TRBJ2-2 | TRBV10-3 | AITGSGRLNPPGELF
TRBJ2-1 | TRBV12-3/TRBV12-4 | ASSLLAGEQF
TRBJ2-2 | TRBV28 | ASSSAAFPTSGVNTGELF
TRBJ2-3 | TRBV2 | ASSDLSDTQY
TRBJ2-1 | TRBV5-1 | ASSSEGSSYNEQF
TRBJ2-5 | TRBV7-9 | ASSLAVGLQETQY
TRBJ2-5 | TRBV7-8 | ASSSAAGQGSETQY
TRBJ2-3 | TRBV28 | ASSQNTQY
TRBJ2-5 | TRBV5-1 | ASSLGGQGSETQY
TRBJ2-1 | TRBV15 | ATSFLMTGRNEQF
TRBJ2-5 | TRBV5-1 | ASSYDRGQETQY
TRBJ2-7 | TRBV6-5 | ASSDTWSGEQY
TRBJ2-5 | TRBV28 | ASSQGTAQETQY
TRBJ2-2 | TRBV3-1 | ASSQQGQKSTGELF
TRBJ1-1 | TRBV6-2/TRBV6-3 | ASRPTSDRATEAF
TRBJ2-1 | TRBV12-3/TRBV12-4 | ASSPRERSYNEQF
TRBJ2-1 | TRBV4-1 | ASSQVDMGLAGDHEQF
TRBJ1-6 | TRBV27 | ASSLAPTDNSPLH
TRBJ2-7 | TRBV20-1 | SARNARGGQSYEQY
TRBJ2-4 | TRBV20-1 | SASTSGRATKNIQY
TRBJ2-3 | TRBV5-1 | ASSLEGARTDTQY